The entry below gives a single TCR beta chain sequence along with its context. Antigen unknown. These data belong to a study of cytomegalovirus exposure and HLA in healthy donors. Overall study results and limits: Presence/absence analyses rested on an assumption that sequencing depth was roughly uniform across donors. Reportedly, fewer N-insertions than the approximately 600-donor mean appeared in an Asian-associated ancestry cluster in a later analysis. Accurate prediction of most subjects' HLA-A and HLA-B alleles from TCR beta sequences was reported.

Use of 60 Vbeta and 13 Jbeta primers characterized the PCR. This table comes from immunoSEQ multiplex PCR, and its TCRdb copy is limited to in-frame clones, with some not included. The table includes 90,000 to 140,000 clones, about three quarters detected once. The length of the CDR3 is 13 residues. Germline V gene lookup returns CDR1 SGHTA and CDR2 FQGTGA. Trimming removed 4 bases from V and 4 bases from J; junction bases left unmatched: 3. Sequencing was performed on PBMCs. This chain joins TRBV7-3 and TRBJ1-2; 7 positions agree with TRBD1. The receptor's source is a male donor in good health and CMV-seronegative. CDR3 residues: CASSSRQGYGYTF. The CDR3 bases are TGTGCCAGCAGCTCGAGACAGGGCTATGGCTACACCTTC.